The sequence of this T cell receptor (beta chain) was determined in a study of blood T cell repertoires in COVID-19. About the study: Collection of acute and convalescent COVID-19 samples took place in the United States, Italy and Spain. From T cells, B-cell-depleted T cells, or PBMCs came the material, which was cDNA or gDNA.

How the authors handled the data: Counts of nucleated cells, estimated from reference gene primer amplification, were obtained. Clones were read by immunoSEQ multiplex PCR, and TCRdb kept only the in-frame ones, dropping some. The D gene and trimming were derived from the DNA, and the V and J assignments and clone size from that table. The data show about 200,000 clones, with 82% seen just once and roughly 6.9% held by the top ten. Source material: peripheral blood. The source is a human donor with acute or convalescent COVID-19. The donor label of this sample is uncertain.

In nucleotides, the CDR3 is TGTGCCAGCCATGCACTAGCGGGAGCTCCCAATGAGCAGTTCTTC. Its translation is CASHALAGAPNEQFF. The chain couples TRBV27 to TRBJ2-1; 11 bases are shared with TRBD2. Germline assignment: CDR1 MNHEY and CDR2 SMNVEV (reference sequence). This CDR3 spans 15 amino acids. V was clipped by 8 bases and J by 6 bases; unmatched bases: 9.